Below, 25 T cell receptor beta chains from the same sample are listed, as sequenced in a study of blood T cells in healthy people across ages (dated by TCRdb to the mid-2010s). The library was produced with 5' RACE. The run used an Illumina HiSeq 2500. The second PCR ran for about 7 to 11 cycles and used a J-beta primer mix along with a sample-barcoded 5' primer. TCRdb reprocessing: public reads trimmed at Q25 with fastp, clones called with MiXCR, in-frame beta chains kept. Each record represents a unique CDR3 protein, reported with the most common genes and DNA among its rows. A total of roughly 1.7 million distinct CDR3 sequences appear in this sample, roughly 30% of them only once. 10% to 12% of the sample rests with the top ten. Specimen: blood. The receptors were gathered from a woman aged 25 to 39 in good health.

V and J are TRBV20-1 and TRBJ2-7; 7 nucleotides align to TRBD1. V dropped 6 bases and J dropped 7; count of bases not matched to a gene: 18. The CDR3 is 15 residues long. Per the germline V gene, CDR1 is DFQATT and CDR2 is SNEGSKA (reference sequence). CDR3 loop: CSADFRDSSHREQYF. In DNA form, the CDR3 reads TGCAGTGCAGACTTTCGGGACAGCTCCCATCGGGAGCAGTACTTC.

This rearrangement joins TRBV7-9 to TRBJ2-3; D gene unclear. Deletions cut 1 base from V and 3 bases from J, with 11 bases between. CDR1 SEHNR and CDR2 FQNEAQ come from the germline V gene (reference sequence). This CDR3 is 15 amino acids long. The CDR3 coding sequence is TGTGCCAGCAGCTTAGTAATGGTCGAGACAGATACGCAGTATTTT. Translation: CASSLVMVETDTQYF.

This clonotype has just a few counts. The chain combines TRBV6-5 with TRBJ2-1; D call uncertain. Germline loops: CDR1 MNHEY, CDR2 SVGAGI. The germline V and J ends were trimmed by 0 bases and 10 bases, with 13 bases remaining between them. This CDR3 has 14 residues. CDR3 DNA sequence: TGTGCCAGCAGTTACTCGCTCGCCAACCCGGAGCAGTTCTTC. Translation gives CASSYSLANPEQFF.

The genes are TRBV30 and TRBJ2-7, with D tentatively TRBD1 or TRBD2 (5 bases each). Germline CDR1 and CDR2: GTSNPN and SVGIG (reference sequence). The CDR3 spans 14 residues. The V gene lost 2 bases and the J gene lost 3 bases, with 14 bases spanning the gap. The CDR3 loop is CAWSPSVGRYEQYF. As DNA, the CDR3 is TGTGCCTGGAGTCCATCGGTGGGACGCTACGAGCAGTACTTC. Full variable domain (rest looked up from reference TRBV30 and TRBJ2-7): SQTIHQWPATLVQPVGSPLSLECTVEGTSNPNLYWYRQAAGRGLQLLFYSVGIGQISSEVPQNLSASRPQDRQFILSSKKLLLSDSGFYLCAWSPSVGRYEQYFGPGTRLTVT.

The rearrangement uses TRBV19 and TRBJ2-7; 8 bases map to TRBD2. The CDR3 sequence is 15 residues long. Losses at the gene ends were 3 bases for V and 0 bases for J; bases not matched to a gene: 4. The germline CDR1 and CDR2 sequences are LNHDA and SQIVND (reference sequence). The chain's CDR3 is CASSMVSGSSYEQYF. The DNA of the CDR3 is TGTGCCAGTAGTATGGTCAGCGGGAGCTCCTACGAGCAGTACTTC.

The rearrangement uses TRBV15 and TRBJ2-1; D call uncertain. The CDR3 has 13 amino acids. V was shortened by 4 bases and J by 9 bases, with 13 bases between the two germline ends. Germline CDR1 and CDR2: LNHNV and YYDKDF (reference sequence). For the CDR3, the DNA is TGTGCCACCAGCAAAGGACCCAACAGTGAGCAGTTCTTC. Amino acid sequence: CATSKGPNSEQFF.

This clonotype was counted a few times. This chain joins TRBV5-1 and TRBJ1-4; D gene ambiguous. The CDR3 is 16 amino acids. V was trimmed by 4 bases and J by 5 bases, leaving 18 bases between them. Germline V lookup: CDR1 SGHRS, CDR2 YFSETQ. CDR3 in amino acids: CASSLSTRGANEKLFF. CDR3 DNA: TGCGCCAGCAGCCTAAGCACCCGGGGAGCGAATGAAAAACTGTTTTTT.

This clonotype was observed a few times. The J gene is TRBJ2-2, the V gene TRBV20-1, with D perhaps matching TRBD1 (6 bases). The V end lost 0 bases, the J end lost 4 bases, and 9 bases lay between the germline ends. Germline CDR1 is DFQATT and CDR2 is SNEGSKA (reference sequence). This CDR3 is 14 amino acids long. CDR3 loop: CSARDWDITGELFF. The CDR3 region has the DNA TGCAGTGCTAGAGATTGGGACATCACCGGGGAGCTGTTTTTT.

The chain links TRBV3-1 to TRBJ2-7; TRBD2 aligns across 9 bases. CDR1 and CDR2 from the germline V gene are LGHDT and YNNKEL (reference sequence). The CDR3 runs to 18 residues. The V and J ends lost 0 bases and 2 bases, in that order; junction bases with no gene match: 11. CDR3 region: CASSQDFRASGETYEQYF. The CDR3 nucleotides read TGTGCCAGCAGCCAAGATTTTAGGGCTAGCGGGGAAACCTACGAGCAGTACTTC.

The V gene is TRBV20-1, the J gene TRBJ2-1; D is unresolved. V was clipped by 3 bases and J by 7 bases, with 7 bases between them. This CDR3 has 11 amino acids. Germline values: CDR1 DFQATT, CDR2 SNEGSKA (reference sequence). The CDR3 DNA follows: TGCAGTGCTAGGTGGTTAAATGAGCAGTTCTTC. This gives the protein CSARWLNEQFF.

This clonotype was detected many times. V gene TRBV29-1 combines with J gene TRBJ2-7, with 9 bases that match TRBD1. Trimming removed 5 bases from V and 3 bases from J; junction bases left unmatched: 8. Germline V gives CDR1 SQVTM, CDR2 ANQGSEA. This CDR3 comprises 14 residues. Written as DNA, the CDR3 is TGCAGCGTTCGGGGGACAGGGAGGATCTACGAGCAGTACTTC. This codes for CSVRGTGRIYEQYF.

This sequence joins TRBV2 and TRBJ2-7; TRBD2 might be the D (6 bases). The J call may be in error: the DNA end matches TRBJ2-5 better. The CDR3 consists of 13 residues. The germline gives CDR1 SNHLY, CDR2 FYNNEI. The CDR3 protein is CASRGGRGETQYF. CDR3 coding DNA: TGTGCCAGCAGGGGGGGACGGGGAGAGACCCAGTACTTC.

Turning to this clonotype: An end of the junction differs from the germline gene, which may be a read error. The V call is TRBV18, the J call TRBJ2-7, with no clear D. CDR3 length equals 13 residues. CDR1 and CDR2 from the germline V gene are KGHSH and LQKENI. CDR3 in amino acids: CTSSSTAVGEQYF. CDR3 DNA: TGTACCAGCTCATCCACTGCAGTTGGTGAGCAGTACTTC. Filled out from reference TRBV18 and TRBJ2-7, the complete variable domain reads NAGVMQNPRHLVRRRGQEARLRCSPMKGHSHVYWYRQLPEEGLKFMVYLQKENIIDESGMPKERFSAEFPKEGPSILRIQQVVRGDSAAYFCTSSSTAVGEQYFGPGTRLTVT.

This clonotype was found a few times. This chain links TRBV28 with TRBJ2-3; D might be TRBD1 or TRBD2, each matching 6 bases. V was shortened by 11 bases and J by 6 bases, with 24 bases between the two germline ends. Germline values: CDR1 MDHEN, CDR2 SYDVKM. This CDR3 is 15 amino acids long. Here the CDR3 reads CAYSRRGPKGDTQYF. Written as DNA, the CDR3 is TGTGCCTACTCCCGACGGGGGCCGAAAGGTGATACGCAGTATTTT.

The chain links TRBV29-1 to TRBJ1-2, with unresolved D. CDR3 length: 16 residues. Germline CDR1 is SQVTM and CDR2 is ANQGSEA. The V gene lost 4 bases and the J gene lost 0 bases, with 18 bases spanning the gap. CDR3 nucleotide sequence: TGCAGCGTTGGAGACCGAACACGAGGAGCTAACTATGGCTACACCTTC. Its translation is CSVGDRTRGANYGYTF.

With respect to this clonotype: One end of the junction fails to match germline, which may point to a read error. The chain carries TRBV29-1 and TRBJ2-7; D tentatively fits TRBD1 or TRBD2 (6 bases each). This CDR3 spans 12 amino acids. Looked up from germline, CDR1 is SQVTM and CDR2 is ANQGSEA. In nucleotides, the CDR3 is TGCGGCGTTGCTTCGGGGGCAGACGAGCAGTACTTC. It is translated as CGVASGADEQYF.

This clonotype was detected only a few times. The V and J genes are TRBV7-6 and TRBJ1-1, with TRBD1 matching over 7 bases. V dropped 4 bases and J dropped 3; count of bases not matched to a gene: 14. Germline V lookup: CDR1 SGHVS, CDR2 FNYEAQ. There are 17 residues in the CDR3. Here the CDR3 reads CASSSRQGSWPDTEAFF. DNA for the CDR3: TGTGCCAGCAGCTCGCGACAGGGATCCTGGCCGGACACTGAAGCTTTCTTT.

Only a few counts were recorded for this clonotype. The CDR3 region is CASGLAGTVIYGYTF. CDR3 in DNA: TGTGCTAGTGGTTTGGCCGGGACAGTAATCTATGGCTACACCTTC. This rearrangement joins TRBV12-5 to TRBJ1-2; 7 bases are a match to TRBD1. CDR3 length equals 15 residues. The junction had 6 bases not matched to a gene; V was cut back by 1 base and J by 4 bases. Germline V lookup: CDR1 LGHNT, CDR2 FRNRAP.

This clonotype has just a few counts. The CDR3 is CASSPIHVQGTEQYF. The CDR3 region has the DNA TGCGCCAGCAGCCCCATCCACGTACAGGGTACCGAGCAGTACTTC. The chain joins TRBV4-1 to TRBJ2-7, with D tentatively TRBD1 (6 bases). Germline values: CDR1 MGHRA, CDR2 YSYEKL. The CDR3 consists of 15 residues. Trimming took off 4 bases at V and 6 bases at J, with 19 bases between the two ends.

The chain links TRBV3-1 to TRBJ2-5; D perhaps matches TRBD1 (6 bases). The CDR3 is made up of 14 amino acids. Germline V gives CDR1 LGHDT, CDR2 YNNKEL (reference sequence). Trimming shortened V by 4 bases and J by 6 bases, and 15 bases separated the two germline ends. This chain's CDR3 is CASSLSQGFQTQYF. For the CDR3, the DNA is TGTGCCAGCAGCCTAAGCCAGGGGTTCCAGACCCAGTACTTC.

This clonotype was seen only a few times. The gene calls are TRBV27 and TRBJ2-1, with 9 bases identical to TRBD1. The germline gives CDR1 MNHEY, CDR2 SMNVEV (reference sequence). The length of the CDR3 is 15 residues. With V trimmed by 5 bases and J by 7 bases, 9 bases remained unmatched. The CDR3 bases are TGTGCCAGCAGTCCCGGGACAGGGCCATTTAATGAGCAGTTCTTC. Translating it yields CASSPGTGPFNEQFF.

The genes are TRBV5-6 and TRBJ1-2; 10 bases agree with TRBD1. The J segment lost 10 bases and the V segment lost 6 bases, leaving 9 bases of the junction unmatched. This CDR3 has 13 amino acids. CDR1 and CDR2 from the germline V gene are SGHDT and YYEEEE. In DNA, the CDR3 is TGTGCCAGCAATCGGGACAGGGGCCATGACTACACCTTC. This gives the protein CASNRDRGHDYTF.

V usage is TRBV7-8 and J usage is TRBJ1-1, with 9 bases lining up with TRBD1. The trim removed 5 bases at V and 6 bases at J, leaving 16 bases unmatched. This CDR3 region has 17 residues. The germline gives CDR1 SGHVS, CDR2 FQNEAQ. The CDR3 nucleotides read TGTGCCAGCAGCCGCACAGGGGGCTCGCCTGGAAGCTCTGAAGCTTTCTTT. Amino acids: CASSRTGGSPGSSEAFF.

This clonotype was seen just once. V gene TRBV21-1 combines with J gene TRBJ2-1; the table's D call TRBD1 went unverified against the DNA. TRBV21-1 is a pseudogene locus. The CDR3 sequence is 16 residues long. CDR3 bases: TGTGCCAGCCCACTGTTGTTTGGGGTAGGGGTCAATGAGCAGTTCTTC. It encodes CASPLLFGVGVNEQFF.

This clonotype was found a few times. The rearrangement links TRBV7-6 to TRBJ2-7; 9 nucleotides align to TRBD2. This CDR3 region has 15 residues. The junction had 7 bases not matched to a gene; V was cut back by 1 base and J by 6 bases. Germline V gene sequence: CDR1 SGHVS, CDR2 FNYEAQ. The CDR3 nucleotides read TGTGCCAGCAGCTTAGAACTAGCGGGTGGGGGCGAGCAGTACTTC. Its protein product is CASSLELAGGGEQYF.